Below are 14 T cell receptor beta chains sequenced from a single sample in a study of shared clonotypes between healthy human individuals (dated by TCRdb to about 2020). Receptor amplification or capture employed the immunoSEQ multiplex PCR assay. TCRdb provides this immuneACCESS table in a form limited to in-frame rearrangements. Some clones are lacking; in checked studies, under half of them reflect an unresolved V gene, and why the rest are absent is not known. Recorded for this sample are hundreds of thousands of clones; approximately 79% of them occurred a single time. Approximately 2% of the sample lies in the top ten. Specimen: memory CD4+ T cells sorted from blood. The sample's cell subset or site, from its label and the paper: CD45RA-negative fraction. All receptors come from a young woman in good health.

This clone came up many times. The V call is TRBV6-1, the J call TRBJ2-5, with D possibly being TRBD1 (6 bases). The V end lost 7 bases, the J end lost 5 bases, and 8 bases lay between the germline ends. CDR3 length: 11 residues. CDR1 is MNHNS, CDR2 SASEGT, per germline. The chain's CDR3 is CASTGVETQYF. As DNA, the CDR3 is TGTGCCAGCACAGGGGTCGAGACCCAGTACTTC.

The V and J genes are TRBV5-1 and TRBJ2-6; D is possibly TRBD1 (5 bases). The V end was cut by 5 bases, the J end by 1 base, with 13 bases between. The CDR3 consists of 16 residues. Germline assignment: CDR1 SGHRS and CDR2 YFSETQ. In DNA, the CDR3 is TGCGCCAGCAGTCAGGGTCCCCAATCTGGGGCCAACGTCCTGACTTTC. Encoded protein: CASSQGPQSGANVLTF.

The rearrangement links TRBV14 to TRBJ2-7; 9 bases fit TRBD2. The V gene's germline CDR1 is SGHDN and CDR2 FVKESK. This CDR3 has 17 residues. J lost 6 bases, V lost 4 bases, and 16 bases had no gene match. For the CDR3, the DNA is TGTGCCAGCAGCCCTTTTAGCGGGAGCAACCAAGTCTCCGAGCAGTACTTC. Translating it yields CASSPFSGSNQVSEQYF.

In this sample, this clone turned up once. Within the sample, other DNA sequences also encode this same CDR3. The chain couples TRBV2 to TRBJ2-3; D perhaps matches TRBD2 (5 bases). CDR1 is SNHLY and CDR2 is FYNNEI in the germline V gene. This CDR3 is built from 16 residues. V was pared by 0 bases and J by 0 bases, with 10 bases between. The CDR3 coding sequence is TGTGCCAGCAGTGAAGCGCGGGCGACAAGCACAGATACGCAGTATTTT. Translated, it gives CASSEARATSTDTQYF.

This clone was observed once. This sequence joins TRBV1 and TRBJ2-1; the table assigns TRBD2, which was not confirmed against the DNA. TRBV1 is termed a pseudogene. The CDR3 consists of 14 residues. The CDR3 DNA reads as TGCACCAGCAGGGCGGGTTACTCCTACAATGAGCAGTTCTTC. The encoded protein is CTSRAGYSYNEQFF.

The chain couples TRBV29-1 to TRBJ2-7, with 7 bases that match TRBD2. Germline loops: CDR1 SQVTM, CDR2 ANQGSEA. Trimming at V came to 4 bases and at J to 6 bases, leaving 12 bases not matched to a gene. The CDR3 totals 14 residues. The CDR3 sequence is CSVAGRRGVGEQYF. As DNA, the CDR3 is TGCAGCGTTGCCGGTCGCCGGGGGGTGGGCGAGCAGTACTTC.

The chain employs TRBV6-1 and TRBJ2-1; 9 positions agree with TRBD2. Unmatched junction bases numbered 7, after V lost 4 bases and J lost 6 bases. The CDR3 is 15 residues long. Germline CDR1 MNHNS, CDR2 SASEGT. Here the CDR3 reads CASSAIAGVGNEQFF. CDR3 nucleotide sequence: TGTGCCAGCAGTGCTATAGCGGGAGTCGGCAATGAGCAGTTCTTC.

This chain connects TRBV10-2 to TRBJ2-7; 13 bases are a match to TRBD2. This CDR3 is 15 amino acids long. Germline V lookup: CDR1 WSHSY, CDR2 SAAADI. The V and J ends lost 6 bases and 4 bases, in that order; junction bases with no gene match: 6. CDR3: CASREGLAGLYEQYF. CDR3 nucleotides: TGCGCCAGCAGGGAGGGACTAGCGGGATTGTACGAGCAGTACTTC.

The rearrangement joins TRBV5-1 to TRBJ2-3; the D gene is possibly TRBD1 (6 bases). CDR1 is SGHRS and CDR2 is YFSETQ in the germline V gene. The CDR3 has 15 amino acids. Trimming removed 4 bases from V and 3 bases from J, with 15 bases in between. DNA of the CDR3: TGCGCCAGCAGCACCCAGGGGTGGGGTACAGATACGCAGTATTTT. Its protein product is CASSTQGWGTDTQYF.

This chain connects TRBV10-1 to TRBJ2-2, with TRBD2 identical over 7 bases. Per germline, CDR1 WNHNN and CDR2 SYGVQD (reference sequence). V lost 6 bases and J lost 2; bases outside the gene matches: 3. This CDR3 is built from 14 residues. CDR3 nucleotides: TGCGCCAGCAGGACTAGCCACAACACCGGGGAGCTGTTTTTT. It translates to CASRTSHNTGELFF.

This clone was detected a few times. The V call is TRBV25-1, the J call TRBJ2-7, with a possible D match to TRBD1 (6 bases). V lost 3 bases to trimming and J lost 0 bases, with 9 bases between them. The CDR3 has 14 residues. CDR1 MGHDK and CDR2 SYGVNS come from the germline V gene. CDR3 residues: CASSETGHSYEQYF. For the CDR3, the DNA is TGTGCCAGCAGTGAGACGGGACACTCCTACGAGCAGTACTTC.

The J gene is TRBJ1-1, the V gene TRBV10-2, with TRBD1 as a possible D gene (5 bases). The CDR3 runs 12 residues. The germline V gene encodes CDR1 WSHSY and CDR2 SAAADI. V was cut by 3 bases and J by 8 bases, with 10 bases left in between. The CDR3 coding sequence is TGCGCCAGCAGTGATCCGGGACTGGAAGCTTTCTTT. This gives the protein CASSDPGLEAFF.

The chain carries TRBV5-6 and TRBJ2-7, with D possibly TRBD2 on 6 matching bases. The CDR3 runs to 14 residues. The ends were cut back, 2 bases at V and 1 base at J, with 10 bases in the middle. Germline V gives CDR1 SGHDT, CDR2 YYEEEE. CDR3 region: CASSLIGRSYEQYF. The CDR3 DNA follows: TGTGCCAGCAGCTTAATCGGGAGATCCTACGAGCAGTACTTC.

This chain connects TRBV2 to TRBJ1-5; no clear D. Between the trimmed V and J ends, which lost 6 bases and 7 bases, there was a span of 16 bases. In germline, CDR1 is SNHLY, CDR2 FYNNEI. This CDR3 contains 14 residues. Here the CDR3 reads CASREGALGQPQHF. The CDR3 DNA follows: TGTGCCAGCAGGGAGGGCGCCTTAGGACAGCCCCAGCATTTT.